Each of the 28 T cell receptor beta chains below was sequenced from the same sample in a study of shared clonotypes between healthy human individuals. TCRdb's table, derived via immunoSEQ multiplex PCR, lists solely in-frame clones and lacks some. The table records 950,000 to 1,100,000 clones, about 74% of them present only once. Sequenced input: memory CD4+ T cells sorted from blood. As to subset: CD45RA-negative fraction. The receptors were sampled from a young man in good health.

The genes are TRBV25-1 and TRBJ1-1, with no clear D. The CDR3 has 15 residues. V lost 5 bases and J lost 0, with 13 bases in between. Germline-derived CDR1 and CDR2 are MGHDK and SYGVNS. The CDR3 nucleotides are TGTGCCAGCAGTCCTAGTAATGGGATGAACACTGAAGCTTTCTTT. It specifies CASSPSNGMNTEAFF.

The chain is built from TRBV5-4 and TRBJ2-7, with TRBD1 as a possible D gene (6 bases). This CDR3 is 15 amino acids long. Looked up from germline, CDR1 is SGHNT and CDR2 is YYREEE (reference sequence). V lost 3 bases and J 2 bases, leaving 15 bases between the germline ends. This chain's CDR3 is CASSSAQGPPYEQYF. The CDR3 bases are TGTGCCAGCAGCTCCGCGCAGGGGCCTCCCTACGAGCAGTACTTC.

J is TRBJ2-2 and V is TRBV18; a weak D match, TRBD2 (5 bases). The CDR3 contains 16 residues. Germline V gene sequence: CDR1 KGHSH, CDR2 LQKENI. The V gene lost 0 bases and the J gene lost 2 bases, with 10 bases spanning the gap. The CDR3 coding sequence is TGTGCCAGCTCACCACCGTCCGGACTCAACACCGGGGAGCTGTTTTTT. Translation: CASSPPSGLNTGELFF.

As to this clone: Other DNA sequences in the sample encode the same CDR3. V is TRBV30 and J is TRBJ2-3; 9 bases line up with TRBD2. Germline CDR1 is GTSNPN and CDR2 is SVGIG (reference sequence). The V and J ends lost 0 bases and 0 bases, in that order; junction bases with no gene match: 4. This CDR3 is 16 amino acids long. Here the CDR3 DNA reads TGTGCCTGGAGTGTAGGTACTAGCGGGAGCACAGATACGCAGTATTTT. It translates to CAWSVGTSGSTDTQYF.

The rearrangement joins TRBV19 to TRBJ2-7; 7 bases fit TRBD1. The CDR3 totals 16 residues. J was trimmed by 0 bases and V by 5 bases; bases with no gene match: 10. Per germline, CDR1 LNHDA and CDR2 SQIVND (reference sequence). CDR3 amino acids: CASSSHTGANSYEQYF. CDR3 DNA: TGTGCCAGTAGTTCGCACACAGGGGCGAACTCCTACGAGCAGTACTTC. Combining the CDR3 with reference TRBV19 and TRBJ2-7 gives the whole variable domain DGGITQSPKYLFRKEGQNVTLSCEQNLNHDAMYWYRQDPGQGLRLIYYSQIVNDFQKGDIAEGYSVSREKKESFPLTVTSAQKNPTAFYLCASSSHTGANSYEQYFGPGTRLTVT.

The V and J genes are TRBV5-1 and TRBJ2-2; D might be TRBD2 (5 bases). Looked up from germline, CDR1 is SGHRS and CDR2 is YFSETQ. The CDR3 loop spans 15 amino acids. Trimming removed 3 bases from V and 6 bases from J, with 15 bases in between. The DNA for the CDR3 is TGCGCCAGCAGCTGGAGTCAAAGCGGCCCCGGGGAGCTGTTTTTT. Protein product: CASSWSQSGPGELFF.

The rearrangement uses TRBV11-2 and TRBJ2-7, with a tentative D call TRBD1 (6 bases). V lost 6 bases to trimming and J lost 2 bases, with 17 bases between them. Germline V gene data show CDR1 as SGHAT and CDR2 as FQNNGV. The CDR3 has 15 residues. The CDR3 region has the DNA TGTGCCAGCAGTAAAAGGGACACCGAAGCCTACGAGCAGTACTTC. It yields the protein CASSKRDTEAYEQYF.

The CDR3 coding sequence is TGTGCCATCAGTGAAGGGACTAATAATGAGCAGTTCTTC. Its translation is CAISEGTNNEQFF. The chain couples TRBV10-3 to TRBJ2-1; TRBD2 agrees at 7 bases. The CDR3 extends over 13 amino acids. Germline V gene data show CDR1 as ENHRY and CDR2 as SYGVKD. Trimming took 3 bases from V and 7 from J; bases not matched to a gene: 3.

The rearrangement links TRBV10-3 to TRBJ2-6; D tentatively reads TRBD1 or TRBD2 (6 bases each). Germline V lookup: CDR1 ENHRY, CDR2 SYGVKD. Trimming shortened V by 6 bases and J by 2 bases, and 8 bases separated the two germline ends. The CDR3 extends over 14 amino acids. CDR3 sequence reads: CAIREGAGANVLTF. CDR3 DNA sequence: TGTGCCATCAGGGAGGGGGCTGGGGCCAACGTCCTGACTTTC.

The CDR3 DNA reads as TGTGCCTGGAGTGACCCCCGGCGGGGACAAGAGACCCAGTACTTC. Residues: CAWSDPRRGQETQYF. V gene TRBV30 combines with J gene TRBJ2-5; tentatively, D is TRBD2 (6 bases). Trimming cost V 1 base and J 2 bases, with 14 bases left between them. The CDR3 length is 15 residues. Germline-derived CDR1 and CDR2 are GTSNPN and SVGIG (reference sequence).

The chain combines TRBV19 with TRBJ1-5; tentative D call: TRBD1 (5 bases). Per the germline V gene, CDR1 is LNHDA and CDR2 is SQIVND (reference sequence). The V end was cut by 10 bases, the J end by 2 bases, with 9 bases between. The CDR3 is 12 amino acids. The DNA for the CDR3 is TGTGCCACCCAGGGCCGCAATCAGCCCCAGCATTTT. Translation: CATQGRNQPQHF.

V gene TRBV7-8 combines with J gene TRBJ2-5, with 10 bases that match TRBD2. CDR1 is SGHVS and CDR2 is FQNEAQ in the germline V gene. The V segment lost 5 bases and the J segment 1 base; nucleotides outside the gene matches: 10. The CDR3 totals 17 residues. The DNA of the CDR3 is TGTGCCAGCAGCCCCGCTAGCGGGGGACTCCGCCAAGAGACCCAGTACTTC. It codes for CASSPASGGLRQETQYF.

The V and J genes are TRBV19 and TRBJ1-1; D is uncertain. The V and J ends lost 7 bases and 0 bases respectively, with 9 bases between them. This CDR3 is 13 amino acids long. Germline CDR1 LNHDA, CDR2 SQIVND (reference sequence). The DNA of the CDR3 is TGTGCCAGTACGTGGCAGCTGAACACTGAAGCTTTCTTT. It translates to CASTWQLNTEAFF.

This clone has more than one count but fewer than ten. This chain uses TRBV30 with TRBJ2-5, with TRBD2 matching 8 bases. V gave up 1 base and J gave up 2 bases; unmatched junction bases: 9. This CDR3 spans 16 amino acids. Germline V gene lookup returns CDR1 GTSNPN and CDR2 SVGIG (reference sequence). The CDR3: CAWSEQRGTLQETQYF. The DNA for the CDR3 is TGTGCCTGGAGTGAGCAGCGGGGGACCCTGCAAGAGACCCAGTACTTC.

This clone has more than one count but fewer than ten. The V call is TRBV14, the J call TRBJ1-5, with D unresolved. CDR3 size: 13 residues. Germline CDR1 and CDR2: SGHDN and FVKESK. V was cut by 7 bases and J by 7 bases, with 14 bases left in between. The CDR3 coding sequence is TGTGCCAGCATTTTTCCCTTGGGCCAGCCCCAGCATTTT. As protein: CASIFPLGQPQHF. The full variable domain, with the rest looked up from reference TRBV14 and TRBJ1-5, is EAGVTQFPSHSVIEKGQTVTLRCDPISGHDNLYWYRRVMGKEIKFLLHFVKESKQDESGMPNNRFLAERTGGTYSTLKVQPAELEDSGVYFCASIFPLGQPQHFGDGTRLSIL.

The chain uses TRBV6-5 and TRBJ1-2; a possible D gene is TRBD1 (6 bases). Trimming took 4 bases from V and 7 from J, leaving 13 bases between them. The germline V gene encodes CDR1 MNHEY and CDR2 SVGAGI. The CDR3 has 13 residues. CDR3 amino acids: CASSSEQGRGYTF. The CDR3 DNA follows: TGTGCCAGCAGTTCCGAACAGGGTCGTGGCTACACCTTC.

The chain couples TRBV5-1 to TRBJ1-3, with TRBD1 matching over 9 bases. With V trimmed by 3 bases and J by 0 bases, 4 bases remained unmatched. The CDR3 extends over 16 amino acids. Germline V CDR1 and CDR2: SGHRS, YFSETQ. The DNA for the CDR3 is TGCGCCAGCAGCTCCGGGACAGGGCTCTCTGGAAACACCATATATTTT. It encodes CASSSGTGLSGNTIYF.

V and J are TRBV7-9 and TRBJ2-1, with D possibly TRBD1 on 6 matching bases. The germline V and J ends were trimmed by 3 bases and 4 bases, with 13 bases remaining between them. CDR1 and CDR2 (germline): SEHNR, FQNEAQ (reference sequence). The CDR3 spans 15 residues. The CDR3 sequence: CASSFGGQWYNEQFF. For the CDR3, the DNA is TGTGCCAGCAGCTTCGGAGGACAGTGGTACAATGAGCAGTTCTTC.

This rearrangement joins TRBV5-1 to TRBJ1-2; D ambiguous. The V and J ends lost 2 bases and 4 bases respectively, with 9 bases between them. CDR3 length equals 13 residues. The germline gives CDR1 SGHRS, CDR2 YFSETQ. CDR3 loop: CASSFWSSYGYTF. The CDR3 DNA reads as TGCGCCAGCAGCTTTTGGTCGAGCTATGGCTACACCTTC.

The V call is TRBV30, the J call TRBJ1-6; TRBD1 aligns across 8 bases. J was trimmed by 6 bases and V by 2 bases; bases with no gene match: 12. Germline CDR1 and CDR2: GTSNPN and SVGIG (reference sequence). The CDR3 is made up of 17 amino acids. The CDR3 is CAWSHNQGAKINSPLHF. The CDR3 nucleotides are TGTGCCTGGAGTCACAACCAGGGGGCTAAGATTAATTCACCCCTCCACTTT.

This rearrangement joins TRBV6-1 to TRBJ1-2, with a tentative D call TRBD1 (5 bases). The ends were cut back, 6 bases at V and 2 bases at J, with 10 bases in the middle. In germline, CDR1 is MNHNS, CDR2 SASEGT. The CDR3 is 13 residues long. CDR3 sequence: CASSIGANYGYTF. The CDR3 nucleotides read TGTGCCAGCAGCATAGGGGCCAACTATGGCTACACCTTC.

CDR3 in DNA: TGTGCCAGCAGCGTAGGACAGGGGCCAGCAGATACGCAGTATTTT. This translates into CASSVGQGPADTQYF. This sequence joins TRBV7-9 and TRBJ2-3, with 9 bases identical to TRBD1. This CDR3 is 15 amino acids long. With V trimmed by 5 bases and J by 4 bases, 7 bases remained unmatched. The germline gives CDR1 SEHNR, CDR2 FQNEAQ (reference sequence).

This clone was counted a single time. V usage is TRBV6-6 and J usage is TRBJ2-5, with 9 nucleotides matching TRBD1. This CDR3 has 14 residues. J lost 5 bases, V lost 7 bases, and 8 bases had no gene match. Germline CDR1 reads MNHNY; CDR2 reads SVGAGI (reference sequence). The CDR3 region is CASIGQGIWETQYF. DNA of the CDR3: TGTGCCAGCATCGGACAGGGGATTTGGGAGACCCAGTACTTC.

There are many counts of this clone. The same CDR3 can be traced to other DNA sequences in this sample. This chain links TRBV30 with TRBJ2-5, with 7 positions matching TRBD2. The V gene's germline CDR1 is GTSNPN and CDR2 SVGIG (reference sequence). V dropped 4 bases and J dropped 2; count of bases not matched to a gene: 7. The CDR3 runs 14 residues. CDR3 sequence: CAWKLAFLQETQYF. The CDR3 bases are TGTGCCTGGAAACTAGCGTTCCTTCAAGAGACCCAGTACTTC.

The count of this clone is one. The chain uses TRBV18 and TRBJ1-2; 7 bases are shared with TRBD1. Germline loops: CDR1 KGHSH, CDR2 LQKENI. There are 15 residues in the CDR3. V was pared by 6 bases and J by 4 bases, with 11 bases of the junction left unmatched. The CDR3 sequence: CASSPSVGQAYGYTF. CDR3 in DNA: TGTGCCAGCTCCCCAAGTGTCGGACAGGCCTATGGCTACACCTTC.

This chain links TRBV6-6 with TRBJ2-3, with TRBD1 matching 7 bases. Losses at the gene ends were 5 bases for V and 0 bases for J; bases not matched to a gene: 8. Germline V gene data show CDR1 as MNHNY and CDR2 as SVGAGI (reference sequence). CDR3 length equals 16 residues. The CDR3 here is CASSRRRDSSTDTQYF. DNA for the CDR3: TGTGCCAGCAGTCGCCGCCGGGACAGTAGCACAGATACGCAGTATTTT.

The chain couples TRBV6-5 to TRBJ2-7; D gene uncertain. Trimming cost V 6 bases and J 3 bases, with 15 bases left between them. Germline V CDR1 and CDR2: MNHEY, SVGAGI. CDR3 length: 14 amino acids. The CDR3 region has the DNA TGTGCCAGCAGGGTCTCTACGGGCTACTACGAGCAGTACTTC. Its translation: CASRVSTGYYEQYF.

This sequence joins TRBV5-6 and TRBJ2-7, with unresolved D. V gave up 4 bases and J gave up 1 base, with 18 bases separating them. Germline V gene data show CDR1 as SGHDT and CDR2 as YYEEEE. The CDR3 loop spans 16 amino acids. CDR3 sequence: CASSPRVGFLSYEQYF. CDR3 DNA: TGTGCCAGCAGCCCAAGGGTCGGGTTTTTGTCCTACGAGCAGTACTTC.